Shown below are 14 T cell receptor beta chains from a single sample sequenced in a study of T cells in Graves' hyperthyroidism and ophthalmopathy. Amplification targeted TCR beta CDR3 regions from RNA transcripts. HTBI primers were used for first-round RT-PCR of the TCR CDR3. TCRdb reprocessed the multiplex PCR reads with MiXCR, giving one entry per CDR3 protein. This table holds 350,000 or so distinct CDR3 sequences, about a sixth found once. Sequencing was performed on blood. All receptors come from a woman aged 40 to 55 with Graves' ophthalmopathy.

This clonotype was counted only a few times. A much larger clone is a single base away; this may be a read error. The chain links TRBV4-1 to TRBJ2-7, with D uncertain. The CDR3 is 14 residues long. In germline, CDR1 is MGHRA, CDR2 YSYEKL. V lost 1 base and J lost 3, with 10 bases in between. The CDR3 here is CASSQGPRIYEQYF. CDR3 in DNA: TGCGCCAGCAGCCAAGGTCCCCGGATCTACGAGCAGTACTTC.

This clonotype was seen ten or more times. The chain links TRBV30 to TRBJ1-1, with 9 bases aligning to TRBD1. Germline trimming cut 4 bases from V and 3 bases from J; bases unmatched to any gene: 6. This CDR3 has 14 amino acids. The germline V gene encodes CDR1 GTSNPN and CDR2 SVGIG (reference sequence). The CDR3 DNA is TGTGCCTGGAACGGGGGGACAGGGCACACTGAAGCTTTCTTT. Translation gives CAWNGGTGHTEAFF.

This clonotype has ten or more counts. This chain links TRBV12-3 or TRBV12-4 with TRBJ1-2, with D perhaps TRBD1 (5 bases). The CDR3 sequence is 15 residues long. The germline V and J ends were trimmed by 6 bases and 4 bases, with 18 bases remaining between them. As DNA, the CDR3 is TGTGCCAGCAGCCAGAGCCTACAGGAGACCTATGGCTACACCTTC. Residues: CASSQSLQETYGYTF.

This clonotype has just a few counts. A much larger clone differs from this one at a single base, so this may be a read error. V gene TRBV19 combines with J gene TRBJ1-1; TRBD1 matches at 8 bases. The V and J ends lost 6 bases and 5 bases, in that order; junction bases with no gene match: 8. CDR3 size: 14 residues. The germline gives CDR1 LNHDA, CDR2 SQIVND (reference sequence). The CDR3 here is CASSGRGRKTEAFF. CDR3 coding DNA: TGTGCCAGTAGCGGCAGGGGGCGGAAAACTGAAGCTTTCTTT.

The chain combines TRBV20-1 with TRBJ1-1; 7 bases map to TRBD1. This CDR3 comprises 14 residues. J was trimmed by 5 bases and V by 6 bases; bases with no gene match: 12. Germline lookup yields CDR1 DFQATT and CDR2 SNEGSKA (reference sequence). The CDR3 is CSANRGREGTEAFF. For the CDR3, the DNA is TGCAGTGCGAATAGGGGGCGAGAAGGGACTGAAGCTTTCTTT.

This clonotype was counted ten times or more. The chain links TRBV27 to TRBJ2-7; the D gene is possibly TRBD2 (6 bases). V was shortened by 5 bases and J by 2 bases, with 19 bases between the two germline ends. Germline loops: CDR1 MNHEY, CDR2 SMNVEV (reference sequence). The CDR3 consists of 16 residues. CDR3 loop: CASSPGLLNTAYEQYF. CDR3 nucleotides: TGTGCCAGCAGTCCGGGACTTTTAAACACTGCCTACGAGCAGTACTTC.

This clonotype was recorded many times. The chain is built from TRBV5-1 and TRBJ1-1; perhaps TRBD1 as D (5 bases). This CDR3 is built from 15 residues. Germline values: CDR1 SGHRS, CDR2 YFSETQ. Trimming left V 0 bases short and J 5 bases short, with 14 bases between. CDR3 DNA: TGCGCCAGCAGCTTGGTATCCGGGGGGGAAACTGAAGCTTTCTTT. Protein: CASSLVSGGETEAFF.

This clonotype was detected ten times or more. CDR3 nucleotide sequence: TGTGCCAGCAGTTCACTGAAACGGGGCGGGAGGGCCCAAGAGACCCAGTACTTC. The encoded protein is CASSSLKRGGRAQETQYF. The genes are TRBV28 and TRBJ2-5; 9 nucleotides match TRBD2. In germline, CDR1 is MDHEN, CDR2 SYDVKM. The CDR3 spans 18 residues. The J segment lost 1 base and the V segment lost 4 bases, leaving 13 bases of the junction unmatched.

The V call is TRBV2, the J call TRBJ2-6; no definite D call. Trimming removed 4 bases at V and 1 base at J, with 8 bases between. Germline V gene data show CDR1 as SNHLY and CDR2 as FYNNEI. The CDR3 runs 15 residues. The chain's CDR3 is CASSAQLSGANVLTF. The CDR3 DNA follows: TGTGCCAGCAGTGCGCAACTTTCTGGGGCCAACGTCCTGACTTTC.

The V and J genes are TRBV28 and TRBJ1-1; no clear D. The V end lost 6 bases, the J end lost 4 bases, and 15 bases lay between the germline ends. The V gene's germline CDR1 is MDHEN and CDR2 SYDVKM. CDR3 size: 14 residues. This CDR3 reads CASSSPDGSTEAFF. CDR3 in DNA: TGTGCCAGCAGCTCCCCGGACGGGAGCACTGAAGCTTTCTTT.

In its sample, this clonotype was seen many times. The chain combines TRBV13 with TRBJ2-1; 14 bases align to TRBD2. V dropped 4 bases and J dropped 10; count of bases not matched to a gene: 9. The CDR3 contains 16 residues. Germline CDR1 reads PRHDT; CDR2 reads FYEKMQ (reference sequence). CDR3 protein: CASSSPGLAGVREQFF. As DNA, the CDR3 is TGTGCCAGCAGCTCACCGGGACTAGCGGGAGTACGGGAGCAGTTCTTC.

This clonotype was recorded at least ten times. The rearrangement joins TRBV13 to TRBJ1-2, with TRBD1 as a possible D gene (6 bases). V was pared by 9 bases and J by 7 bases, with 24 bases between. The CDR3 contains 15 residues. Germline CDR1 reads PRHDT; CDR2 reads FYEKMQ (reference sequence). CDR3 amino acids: CASKRGGKGSSGYTF. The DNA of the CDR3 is TGTGCCAGTAAAAGGGGGGGGAAAGGCAGCTCTGGCTACACCTTC.

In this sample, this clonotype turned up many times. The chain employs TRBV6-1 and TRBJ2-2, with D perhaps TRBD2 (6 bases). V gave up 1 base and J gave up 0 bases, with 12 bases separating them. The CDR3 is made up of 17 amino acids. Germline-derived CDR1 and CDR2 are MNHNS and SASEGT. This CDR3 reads CASSEGSSASNTGELFF. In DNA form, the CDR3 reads TGTGCCAGCAGTGAAGGTTCTAGCGCTTCGAACACCGGGGAGCTGTTTTTT.

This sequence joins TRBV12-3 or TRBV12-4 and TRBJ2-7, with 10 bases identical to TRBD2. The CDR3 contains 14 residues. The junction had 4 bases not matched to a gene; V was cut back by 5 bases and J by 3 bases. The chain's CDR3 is CASSDPSGSYEQYF. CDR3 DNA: TGTGCCAGCAGTGACCCTAGCGGGAGCTACGAGCAGTACTTC.